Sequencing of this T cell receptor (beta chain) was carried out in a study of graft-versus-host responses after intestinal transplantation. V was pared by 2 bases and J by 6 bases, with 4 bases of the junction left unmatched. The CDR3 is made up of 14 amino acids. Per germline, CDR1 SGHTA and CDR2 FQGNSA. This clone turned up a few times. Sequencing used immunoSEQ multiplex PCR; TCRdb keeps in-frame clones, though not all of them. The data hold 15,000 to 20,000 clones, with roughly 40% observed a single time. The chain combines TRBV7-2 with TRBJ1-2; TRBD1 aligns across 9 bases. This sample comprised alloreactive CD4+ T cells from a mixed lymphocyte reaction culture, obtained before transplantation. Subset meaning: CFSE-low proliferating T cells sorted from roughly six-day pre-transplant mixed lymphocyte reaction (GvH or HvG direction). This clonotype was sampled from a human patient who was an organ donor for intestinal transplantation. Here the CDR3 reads CASSLRTGVDGYTF. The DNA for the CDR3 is TGTGCCAGCAGCTTACGGACAGGGGTGGATGGCTACACCTTC.